Reported below is one T cell receptor beta chain. Antigen: not known. This record comes from a study of tumor-infiltrating lymphocytes in glioblastoma multiforme. This CDR3 is built from 17 residues. The germline V gene encodes CDR1 SGHAT and CDR2 FQNNGV. V was shortened by 3 bases and J by 5 bases, with 22 bases between the two germline ends. Three nested ARM-PCR rounds with V-beta and C-beta primers built TCRB libraries. Via MiXCR, TCRdb re-called the multiplex PCR reads, giving one row per CDR3 protein. The sample contains about 32,000 distinct CDR3 sequences, roughly three fifths of which appear only once. Regarding the study as a whole: The T cells in this sample were not sorted into functional subsets. Clone frequencies may be distorted by unequal TCR transcripts per cell. Just one glioblastoma patient contributed to the TCR-mutation comparison.

The chain employs TRBV11-2 and TRBJ2-5; either TRBD1 or TRBD2 may fit D (5 bases each). The specimen sequenced was brain tumor tissue. This clonotype was obtained from a male donor with glioblastoma. The CDR3 nucleotides are TGTGCCAGCAGCTTTAGCGTGTGGGCAGGGTCGGGCGAGACCCAGTACTTC. Amino acid sequence: CASSFSVWAGSGETQYF.